This paragraph reports one T cell receptor (beta chain). Its antigen remains unknown. This specimen belongs to a study of T cell repertoires in cytomegalovirus infection. Study-wide context: Well-studied HLA-B-restricted epitopes and recently identified HLA-C-restricted epitopes of CMV were both used in the study. CMV infection plus the matching HLA type was flagged by public TCR beta signatures.

TCRdb fed the reads into MiXCR, producing one record per CDR3 protein. Of about 900,000 distinct CDR3 sequences in the sample, around 32% were seen once. Study-level points and caveats: Identification of carriers of CMV plus the relevant HLA was achieved through cumulative public TCR beta family frequency. The study found HLA-C-restricted CMV-specific TCR beta clonotypes dominating the ex vivo response.

Trimming stripped 0 bases from V and 10 bases from J, with 10 bases between. Looked up from germline, CDR1 is SGHDN and CDR2 is FVKESK. This CDR3 is built from 13 residues. The rearrangement uses TRBV14 and TRBJ2-1, with D tentatively TRBD2 (6 bases). This specimen consisted of cultured CD8+ T cells from PBMCs, obtained from culture after CMV antigen stimulation. The TCR sequence derives from a human donor in good health (CMV status not recorded). Some clones in this sample may be carry-over from other donors' samples. CDR3 sequence (DNA): TGTGCCAGCAGCCAAGAGAGGAGGGCCGAGCAGTTCTTC. Amino acid sequence: CASSQERRAEQFF.